This T cell receptor beta chain stems from a study of shared clonotypes between healthy human individuals. The germline V and J ends were trimmed by 5 bases and 5 bases, with 5 bases remaining between them. CDR1 MNHNY and CDR2 SVGAGI come from the germline V gene (reference sequence). The CDR3 has 11 residues. TCRdb keeps only in-frame clones here, not all; method: immunoSEQ multiplex PCR. The repertoire has about 480,000 clones, roughly 79% of them found once; the top ten carry roughly an eighth. Sequencing used PBMCs. The chain has TRBV6-6 and TRBJ2-3; D call uncertain. This sequence was found in a woman aged 40 to 50 in good health. Some clones in this sample may be carry-over from other donors' samples. The CDR3 sequence: CASSPGDTQYF. The DNA of the CDR3 is TGTGCCAGCAGTCCCGGAGATACGCAGTATTTT.